The 22 T cell receptor beta chains in this list originate from one sample, sequenced in a study of human T cells and chemical hapten exposure. One entry per CDR3 protein results from TCRdb running MiXCR on the RACE reads. The sample lists roughly 71,000 distinct CDR3 sequences; around 10% were seen once. Indicated time point: patch test 3, about 24 weeks after DPC sensitization. Treatment specified: therapeutic diphenylcyclopropenone sensitization with weekly scalp DPC. The sequencing here drew on whole blood, taken in connection with sensitization to the hapten diphenylcyclopropenone (DPC). The receptors derive from a woman between 45 and 60 years old with alopecia areata. Some clones in this sample may be carry-over from other donors' samples.

This clonotype showed up many times. The chain links TRBV6-6 to TRBJ2-3; 9 bases line up with TRBD2. Per germline, CDR1 MNHNY and CDR2 SVGAGI (reference sequence). This CDR3 is built from 15 residues. J was trimmed by 1 base and V by 5 bases; bases with no gene match: 4. In nucleotides, the CDR3 is TGTGCCAGCAGTCCGGCTAGCGGGGGCACAGATACGCAGTATTTT. Its protein product is CASSPASGGTDTQYF.

The table lists this clonotype with many counts. V usage is TRBV7-2 and J usage is TRBJ2-5; tentatively, D is TRBD1 (5 bases). Trimming left V 0 bases short and J 4 bases short, with 15 bases between. Germline V lookup: CDR1 SGHTA, CDR2 FQGNSA. The CDR3 sequence is 16 residues long. The CDR3 DNA follows: TGTGCCAGCAGCTTAGCTATTGGCCAGGGCCCAGAGACCCAGTACTTC. It is translated as CASSLAIGQGPETQYF.

The CDR3 spells CASPIREGADTQYF. Written as DNA, the CDR3 is TGTGCCAGCCCAATTCGGGAGGGGGCAGATACGCAGTATTTT. This chain connects TRBV2 to TRBJ2-3; TRBD2 matches at 8 bases. V dropped 8 bases and J dropped 4; count of bases not matched to a gene: 8. CDR1 and CDR2 from the germline V gene are SNHLY and FYNNEI. The CDR3 runs 14 residues.

Comments on this clonotype: Since a much larger clone is just one base distant, this may be a read error. The rearrangement uses TRBV28 and TRBJ2-7; D remains unclear. The CDR3 is 13 residues long. Germline CDR1 MDHEN, CDR2 SYDVKM. The V gene lost 8 bases and the J gene lost 2 bases, with 13 bases spanning the gap. DNA of the CDR3: TGTGCCAGCGGTAACCGGGTGACCTACGAGCAGTACTTC. Its translation: CASGNRVTYEQYF.

On this clonotype: A single base separates this from a much larger clone, so it may be a read error. The genes are TRBV11-2 and TRBJ1-4; no clear D. CDR1 and CDR2 from the germline V gene are SGHAT and FQNNGV. This CDR3 has 16 amino acids. The CDR3 DNA sequence: TGTACCAGCAGCTTAGGCCGGAGTGCAACTAATGAAAAACTGTTTTTT. The encoded protein is CTSSLGRSATNEKLFF.

This chain uses TRBV18 with TRBJ1-1, with unresolved D. Germline assignment: CDR1 KGHSH and CDR2 LQKENI. With 3 bases removed from V and 4 bases from J, the gap between germline ends came to 9 bases. This CDR3 has 13 amino acids. Written as DNA, the CDR3 is TGTGCCAGCTCACCTCCAGGTACCACTGAAGCTTTCTTT. Its protein is CASSPPGTTEAFF.

This clonotype was found many times. The V gene is TRBV7-2, the J gene TRBJ2-6, with no clear D. Germline loops: CDR1 SGHTA, CDR2 FQGNSA. The CDR3 length is 15 residues. With 4 bases removed from V and 3 bases from J, the gap between germline ends came to 10 bases. The CDR3 nucleotides read TGTGCCAGCAGCTACGACATGAGTGGGGCCAACGTCCTGACTTTC. It encodes CASSYDMSGANVLTF.

This clonotype has ten or more counts. The V call is TRBV5-1, the J call TRBJ2-7; D uncertain. Germline V gene lookup returns CDR1 SGHRS and CDR2 YFSETQ. The CDR3 runs to 16 residues. Trimming stripped 0 bases from V and 0 bases from J, with 13 bases between. The CDR3 nucleotides are TGCGCCAGCAGCTTGGAGTCCTCGGCCCACTCCTACGAGCAGTACTTC. Translation gives CASSLESSAHSYEQYF.

A few counts support this clonotype. CDR3 coding DNA: TGTGCCAGCACCTTCAGGGTATCCCCTCTGGACGGGGAGCTGTTTTTT. Its translation is CASTFRVSPLDGELFF. V usage is TRBV11-2 and J usage is TRBJ2-2, with D possibly being TRBD1 (5 bases). Germline V CDR1 and CDR2: SGHAT, FQNNGV. Trimming removed 7 bases at V and 7 bases at J, with 22 bases between. The CDR3 is made up of 16 amino acids.

V and J are TRBV4-2 and TRBJ2-1; tentatively, D is TRBD1 (6 bases). V was trimmed by 0 bases and J by 5 bases, leaving 17 bases between them. CDR3 length equals 17 residues. Germline CDR1 LGHNA, CDR2 YNFKEQ. The CDR3 is CASSQDTHWGQNNEQFF. CDR3 nucleotide sequence: TGTGCCAGCAGCCAAGATACCCATTGGGGGCAGAACAATGAGCAGTTCTTC.

This clonotype has a handful of counts. The CDR3 region is CASSSPLLYEQYF. The CDR3 DNA reads as TGTGCCAGCAGTTCCCCGTTACTCTACGAGCAGTACTTC. J is TRBJ2-7 and V is TRBV28, with D hard to call. V lost 4 bases, J lost 3 bases, and 10 bases lay in between. Germline CDR1 is MDHEN and CDR2 is SYDVKM. The CDR3 contains 13 residues.

This clonotype was seen repeatedly, ten times or more. V is TRBV27 and J is TRBJ2-5; D is perhaps TRBD2 (5 bases). Germline V lookup: CDR1 MNHEY, CDR2 SMNVEV (reference sequence). This CDR3 region has 16 residues. Trimming pared 4 bases from V and 1 base from J, leaving 16 bases between. CDR3 nucleotide sequence: TGTGCCAGCAGTTGGGCCTCTAGCAACTTCCAAGAGACCCAGTACTTC. Translated: CASSWASSNFQETQYF.

The chain employs TRBV20-1 and TRBJ2-1, with 12 bases lining up with TRBD2. The germline V gene has CDR1 DFQATT and CDR2 SNEGSKA (reference sequence). The CDR3 sequence is 15 residues long. V trimming: 5 bases; J trimming: 9 bases; junction bases outside the gene matches: 11. The CDR3 DNA reads TGCAGTGCTCTCCGGACTAGCGGGACCTTCGGTGAGCAGTTCTTC. This sequence encodes CSALRTSGTFGEQFF.

This clonotype was recorded many times. The rearrangement links TRBV4-2 to TRBJ1-5; 7 positions match TRBD1. The germline V gene has CDR1 LGHNA and CDR2 YNFKEQ. The CDR3 is made up of 16 amino acids. V was pared by 4 bases and J by 6 bases, with 12 bases of the junction left unmatched. The CDR3 loop is CASSPQIDRVGQPQHF. DNA for the CDR3: TGTGCCAGCAGCCCCCAAATTGACAGGGTTGGTCAGCCCCAGCATTTT.

V is TRBV4-1 and J is TRBJ2-2; D remains unclear. CDR1 is MGHRA and CDR2 is YSYEKL in the germline V gene. The CDR3 contains 16 residues. Trimming cost V 0 bases and J 4 bases, with 12 bases left between them. The chain's CDR3 is CASSQDRRRGTGELFF. The CDR3 coding sequence is TGCGCCAGCAGCCAAGACCGTCGGCGAGGCACCGGGGAGCTGTTTTTT.

The chain employs TRBV6-2 or TRBV6-3 and TRBJ1-3; D unclear. The CDR3 length is 16 residues. The V end was cut by 2 bases, the J end by 2 bases, with 13 bases between. The V gene's germline CDR1 is MNHEY and CDR2 SVGEGT. The CDR3 spells CASSYGSSETGNTIYF. CDR3 nucleotide sequence: TGTGCCAGCAGTTACGGGTCGTCGGAAACTGGAAACACCATATATTTT.

This clonotype was found a few times. V and J are TRBV7-2 and TRBJ2-2, with D perhaps assigned TRBD1 or TRBD2 (5 bases each). The germline CDR1 and CDR2 sequences are SGHTA and FQGNSA. Trimming shortened V by 3 bases and J by 5 bases, and 10 bases separated the two germline ends. The CDR3 has 14 amino acids. CDR3 sequence: CASSLWGGTGELFF. CDR3 in DNA: TGTGCCAGCAGCTTGTGGGGCGGGACCGGGGAGCTGTTTTTT.

The J gene is TRBJ1-2, the V gene TRBV5-4; TRBD1 might be the D (5 bases). This CDR3 spans 13 amino acids. Trimming took 3 bases from V and 4 from J, leaving 10 bases between them. Germline V gene lookup returns CDR1 SGHNT and CDR2 YYREEE (reference sequence). The DNA of the CDR3 is TGTGCCAGCAGCTATGGGGACGGCTATGGCTACACCTTC. Encoded protein: CASSYGDGYGYTF. Looking up the rest from reference TRBV5-4 and TRBJ1-2 gives the full variable domain: ETGVTQSPTHLIKTRGQQVTLRCSSQSGHNTVSWYQQALGQGPQFIFQYYREEENGRGNFPPRFSGLQFPNYSSELNVNALELDDSALYLCASSYGDGYGYTFGSGTRLTVV.

V usage is TRBV5-1 and J usage is TRBJ1-1, with D perhaps TRBD1 (5 bases). The CDR3 has 13 residues. Germline values: CDR1 SGHRS, CDR2 YFSETQ. The ends were cut back, 5 bases at V and 3 bases at J, with 11 bases in the middle. The CDR3 DNA reads as TGCGCCAGCAGTTCCGGGACGGACACTGAAGCTTTCTTT. Protein product: CASSSGTDTEAFF.

V gene TRBV27 combines with J gene TRBJ2-3; D ambiguous. The CDR3 runs 12 residues. CDR1 and CDR2 (germline): MNHEY, SMNVEV (reference sequence). V was cut by 0 bases and J by 8 bases, with 6 bases left in between. This CDR3 is CASSLSMGTQYF. Here the CDR3 DNA reads TGTGCCAGCAGTTTATCGATGGGTACGCAGTATTTT.

At least ten counts were recorded for this clonotype. CDR3 loop: CASSPQGNNSPLHF. CDR3 nucleotides: TGTGCCAGCAGTCCGCAGGGAAATAATTCACCCCTCCACTTT. The chain has TRBV27 and TRBJ1-6; a possible D gene is TRBD1 (5 bases). Germline V CDR1 and CDR2: MNHEY, SMNVEV (reference sequence). The CDR3 spans 14 residues. V dropped 5 bases and J dropped 5 bases, with 10 bases sitting between them.

The table lists this clonotype with a few counts. V gene TRBV29-1 combines with J gene TRBJ1-1; 10 positions agree with TRBD1. CDR1 and CDR2 from the germline V gene are SQVTM and ANQGSEA. V dropped 0 bases and J dropped 4; count of bases not matched to a gene: 5. There are 15 residues in the CDR3. In nucleotides, the CDR3 is TGCAGCGTTGAAGATTCCTGGACAGGGGGCACTGAAGCTTTCTTT. Translation gives CSVEDSWTGGTEAFF.